Sequencing of this TCR beta chain was carried out in a study of regulatory T cells in long-lasting Graves disease. Researchers made TCR beta libraries by using iRepertoire HTBI primers and running Arm-PCR on CDR3 regions. TCRdb used MiXCR to reprocess the multiplex PCR reads, holding one entry per CDR3 protein. The sample records a few hundred thousand distinct CDR3 sequences, roughly 10% being singletons. This clonotype occurred many times. Time point in this sample: newly diagnosed GD, antithyroid drugs for less than 3 months. Extracted RNA from PBMCs served as the source of the TCR library. Germline CDR1 is MNHEY and CDR2 is SMNVEV (reference sequence). The CDR3 spans 14 residues. The ends were cut back, 2 bases at V and 1 base at J, with 9 bases in the middle. A further study also used this sample, focusing on T cells in Graves' hyperthyroidism and ophthalmopathy. From that paper: Primed by the HTBI set, a first-round RT-PCR was run on the TCR CDR3.

The chain employs TRBV27 and TRBJ2-7; D ambiguous. Sequencing used peripheral blood mononuclear cells (PBMCs), obtained at new diagnosis, from a patient treated with antithyroid drugs. The clonotype comes from a woman between 18 and 29 years old with Graves disease. The CDR3 loop is CASSLVGASYEQYF. The CDR3 DNA sequence: TGTGCCAGCAGTTTAGTCGGAGCTTCCTACGAGCAGTACTTC.